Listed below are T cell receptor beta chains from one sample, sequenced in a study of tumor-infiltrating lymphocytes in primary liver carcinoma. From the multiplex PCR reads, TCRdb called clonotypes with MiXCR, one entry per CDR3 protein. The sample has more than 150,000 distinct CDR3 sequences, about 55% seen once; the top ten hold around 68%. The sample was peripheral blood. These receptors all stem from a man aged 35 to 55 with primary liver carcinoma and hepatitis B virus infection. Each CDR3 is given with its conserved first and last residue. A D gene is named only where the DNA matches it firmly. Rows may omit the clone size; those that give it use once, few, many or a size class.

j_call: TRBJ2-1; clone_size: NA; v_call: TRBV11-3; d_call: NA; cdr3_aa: CANSPSDSVHNEQFF; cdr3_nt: TGTGCCAACAGCCCCTCGGACTCCGTTCACAATGAGCAGTTCTTT
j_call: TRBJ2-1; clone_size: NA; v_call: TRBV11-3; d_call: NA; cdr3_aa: CAISLVGANSEQFF; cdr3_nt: TGTGCCATCAGCTTAGTTGGCGCCAACAGTGAGCAGTTCTTC
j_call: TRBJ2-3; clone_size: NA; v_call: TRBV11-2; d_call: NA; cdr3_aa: CACSSGTGVRLIDTQYF; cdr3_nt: TGTGCCTGCAGCTCCGGGACTGGGGTTCGTTTAATCGATACGCAGTATTTT
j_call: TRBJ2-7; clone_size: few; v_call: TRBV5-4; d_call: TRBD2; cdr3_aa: CASSLAGSGRREQYF; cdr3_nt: TGTGCCAGCAGCTTGGCAGGTAGCGGGAGGCGCGAGCAGTACTTC
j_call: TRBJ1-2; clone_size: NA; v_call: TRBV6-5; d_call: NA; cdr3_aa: CASSYSGSSGVGYGYTF; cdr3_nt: TGTGCCAGCAGTTACTCAGGCAGTTCGGGGGTCGGCTATGGCTACACCTTC
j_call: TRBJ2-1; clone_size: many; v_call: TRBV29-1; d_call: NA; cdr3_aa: CSVDEQFF; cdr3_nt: TGCAGCGTTGATGAGCAGTTCTTC
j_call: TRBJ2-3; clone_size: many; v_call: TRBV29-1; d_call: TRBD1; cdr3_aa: CSLRGQADTQYF; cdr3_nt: TGCAGCTTGAGGGGGCAGGCAGATACGCAGTATTTT
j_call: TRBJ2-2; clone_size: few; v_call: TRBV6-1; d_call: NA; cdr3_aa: CASTKGAGTNTGELFF; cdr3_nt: TGTGCCAGCACGAAAGGGGCGGGTACGAACACCGGGGAGCTGTTTTTT
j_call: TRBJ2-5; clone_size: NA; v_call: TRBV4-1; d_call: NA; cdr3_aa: CASSPRGETQYF; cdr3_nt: TGCGCCAGCAGCCCTAGAGGAGAGACCCAGTACTTC
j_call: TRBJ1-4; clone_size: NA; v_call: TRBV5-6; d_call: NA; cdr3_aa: CASSKEMRFNEKLFF; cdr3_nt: TGTGCCAGCAGCAAAGAGATGAGGTTTAATGAAAAACTGTTTTTT
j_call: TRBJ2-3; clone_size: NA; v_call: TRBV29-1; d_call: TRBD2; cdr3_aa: CSVRRTSWRMDTQYF; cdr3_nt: TGCAGCGTCCGAAGGACTAGCTGGAGAATGGATACGCAGTATTTT
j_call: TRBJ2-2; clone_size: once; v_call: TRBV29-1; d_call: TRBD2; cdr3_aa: CSVGREGTETGELFF; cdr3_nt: TGCAGCGTTGGGCGGGAGGGGACAGAGACCGGGGAGCTGTTTTTT
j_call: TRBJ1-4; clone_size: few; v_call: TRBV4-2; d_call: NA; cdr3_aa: CASSQDVGNEKLFF; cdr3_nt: TGTGCCAGCAGCCAAGATGTCGGGAATGAAAAACTGTTTTTT
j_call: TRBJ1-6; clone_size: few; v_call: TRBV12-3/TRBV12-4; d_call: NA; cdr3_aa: CASSPPVSYNSPLHF; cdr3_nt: TGTGCCAGCAGTCCCCCCGTGTCCTATAATTCACCCCTCCACTTT
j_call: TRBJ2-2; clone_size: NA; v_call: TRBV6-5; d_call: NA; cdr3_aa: CASSYSGTTTGELFF; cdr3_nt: TGTGCCAGCAGTTACTCGGGGACAACGACCGGGGAGCTGTTTTTT
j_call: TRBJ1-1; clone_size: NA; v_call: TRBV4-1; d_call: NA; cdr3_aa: CTSRPIGGATEAFF; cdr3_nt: TGCACCAGCAGGCCCATCGGAGGGGCGACTGAAGCTTTCTTT
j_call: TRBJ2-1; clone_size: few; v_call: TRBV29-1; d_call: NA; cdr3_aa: CSVYTIPKSEQFF; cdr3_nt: TGCAGCGTTTATACGATCCCGAAAAGTGAGCAGTTCTTC
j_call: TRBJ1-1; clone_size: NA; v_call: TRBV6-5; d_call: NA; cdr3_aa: CTSSRGLNTEAFF; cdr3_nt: TGTACCAGCAGCCGGGGCCTGAACACTGAAGCTTTCTTT
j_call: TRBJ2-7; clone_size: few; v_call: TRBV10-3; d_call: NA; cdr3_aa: CAISGTFYEQYF; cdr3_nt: TGTGCCATCAGTGGGACCTTCTACGAGCAGTACTTC
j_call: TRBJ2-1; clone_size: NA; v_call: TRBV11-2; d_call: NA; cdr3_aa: CASSRLGGLYNEQFF; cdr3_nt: TGTGCCAGCAGCCGTTTGGGGGGTCTATACAATGAGCAGTTCTTC
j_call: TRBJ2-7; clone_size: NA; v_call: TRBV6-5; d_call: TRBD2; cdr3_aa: CASSTGILAGERVNEQYF; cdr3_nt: TGTGCCAGCAGCACAGGGATACTAGCGGGAGAGAGAGTAAACGAGCAGTACTTC
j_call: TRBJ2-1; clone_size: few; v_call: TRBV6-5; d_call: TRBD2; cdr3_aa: CASSYSGGGKNEQFF; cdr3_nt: TGTGCCAGCAGTTACTCCGGGGGGGGGAAGAATGAGCAGTTCTTC
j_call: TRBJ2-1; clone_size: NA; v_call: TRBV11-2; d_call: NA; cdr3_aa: CVSSLVAGWPHEQFF; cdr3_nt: TGTGTCAGTAGCTTAGTTGCGGGATGGCCCCATGAGCAGTTCTTC
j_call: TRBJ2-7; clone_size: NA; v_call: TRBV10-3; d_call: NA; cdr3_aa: CAISEFLLQTGIGNYEQNF; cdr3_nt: TGTGCCATCAGTGAGTTCCTCCTCCAGACCGGGATAGGGAACTACGAGCAGAACTTC
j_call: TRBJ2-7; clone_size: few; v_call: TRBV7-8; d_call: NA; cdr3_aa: CASSLRRETYEQYF; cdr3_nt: TGTGCCAGCAGCTTACGACGCGAAACCTACGAGCAGTACTTC
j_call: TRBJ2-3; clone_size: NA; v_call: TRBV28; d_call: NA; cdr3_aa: CASNQRSRTDTQYF; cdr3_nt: TGTGCCAGCAACCAGCGGTCCCGCACAGATACGCAGTATTTT
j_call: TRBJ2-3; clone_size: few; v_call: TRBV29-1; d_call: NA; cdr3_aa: CSVEGGTDTQYF; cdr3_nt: TGCAGCGTTGAAGGGGGCACAGATACGCAGTATTTT
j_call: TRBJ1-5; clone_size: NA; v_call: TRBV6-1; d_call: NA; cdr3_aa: CASSENGVKQPQHF; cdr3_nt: TGTGCCAGCAGTGAAAATGGCGTCAAACAGCCCCAGCATTTT
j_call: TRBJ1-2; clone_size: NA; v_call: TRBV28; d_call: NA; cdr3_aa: CASTNRENGYTF; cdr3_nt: TGTGCCAGCACCAACAGAGAGAACGGCTACACCTTC
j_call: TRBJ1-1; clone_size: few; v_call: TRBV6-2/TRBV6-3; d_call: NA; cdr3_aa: CASSLLNGNTEAFF; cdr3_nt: TGTGCCAGCAGTCTCCTTAATGGGAACACTGAAGCTTTCTTT
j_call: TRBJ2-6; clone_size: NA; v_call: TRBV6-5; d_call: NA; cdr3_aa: CASILLWGSGAIVLTF; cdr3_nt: TGTGCCAGCATTTTACTTTGGGGGTCTGGGGCCATCGTCCTGACTTTC
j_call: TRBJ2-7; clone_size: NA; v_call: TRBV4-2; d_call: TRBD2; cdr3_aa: CASSQAVTSGSYDQYF; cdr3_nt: TGTGCCAGCAGCCAAGCCGTCACTAGCGGGTCATACGATCAGTACTTC
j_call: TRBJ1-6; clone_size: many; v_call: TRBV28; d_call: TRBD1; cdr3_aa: CASSSGGEGNSPLHF; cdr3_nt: TGTGCCAGCAGTTCAGGGGGCGAAGGAAATTCACCCCTCCACTTT
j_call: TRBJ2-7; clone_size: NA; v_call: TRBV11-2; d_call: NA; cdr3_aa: CASSPMDEWGQYF; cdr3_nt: TGTGCCAGCAGCCCCATGGATGAGTGGGGGCAGTACTTC
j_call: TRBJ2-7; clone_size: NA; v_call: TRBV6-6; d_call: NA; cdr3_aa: CVSTPSGPAEQYF; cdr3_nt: TGTGTCAGCACCCCCTCGGGCCCGGCCGAGCAGTACTTC
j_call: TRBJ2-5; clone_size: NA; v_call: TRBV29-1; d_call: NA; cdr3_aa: CSFRLTGTWEYF; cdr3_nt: TGCAGCTTCAGACTTACCGGGACTTGGGAGTACTTC